A selection of T cell receptor beta chains follows, all from one sample in a study of OX40 agonist ivuxolimab in advanced cancers. Clones were read by immunoSEQ multiplex PCR, and TCRdb kept only the in-frame ones, dropping some. There are over 95,000 clones in the sample; roughly 80% occur only once, and around 1.6% lies in the top ten. The sample was CD4+ or CD8+ T cells sorted from blood, taken in a trial of the OX40 agonist ivuxolimab. The source is an adult with an advanced solid tumor such as melanoma, head and neck, liver or kidney cancer. CDR3s include the opening cysteine and the closing phenylalanine or tryptophan. D genes are given only for firm matches. Expanded clones get a size class; other rows say once, few or many, or leave the size out.

cdr3_aa: CASSGLAGGGEQFF
cdr3_nt: TGTGCCAGCAGTGGACTAGCGGGGGGGGGTGAGCAGTTCTTC
j_call: TRBJ2-1
v_call: TRBV6-1
d_call: TRBD2
clone_size: NA

cdr3_aa: CASSLEPTFYEQYF
cdr3_nt: TGTGCCAGCAGTTTAGAGCCTACTTTCTACGAGCAGTACTTC
j_call: TRBJ2-7
v_call: TRBV28
d_call: NA
clone_size: NA

cdr3_aa: CASSEDRGSYNEQFF
cdr3_nt: TGTGCCAGCAGCGAAGACAGGGGATCTTACAATGAGCAGTTCTTC
j_call: TRBJ2-1
v_call: TRBV2
d_call: TRBD1
clone_size: NA

cdr3_aa: CASSLAGGARSYEQYF
cdr3_nt: TGCGCCAGCAGCTTGGCCGGAGGGGCCCGTTCCTACGAGCAGTACTTC
j_call: TRBJ2-7
v_call: TRBV5-1
d_call: NA
clone_size: NA

cdr3_aa: CASSPQGAFKGHGYTF
cdr3_nt: TGTGCCAGCAGCCCTCAGGGGGCTTTTAAGGGTCATGGCTACACCTTC
j_call: TRBJ1-2
v_call: TRBV5-4
d_call: TRBD1
clone_size: NA

cdr3_aa: CASSIPSGVSTDTQYF
cdr3_nt: TGTGCCAGTAGTATCCCCTCTGGGGTTAGCACAGATACGCAGTATTTT
j_call: TRBJ2-3
v_call: TRBV19
d_call: NA
clone_size: once

cdr3_aa: CASSQDIRDNYGYTF
cdr3_nt: TGCGCCAGCAGCCAAGATATTCGGGATAACTATGGCTACACCTTC
j_call: TRBJ1-2
v_call: TRBV4-3
d_call: NA
clone_size: NA

cdr3_aa: CASSFGTEVYGYTF
cdr3_nt: TGCGCCAGCAGCTTTGGAACAGAAGTCTATGGCTACACCTTC
j_call: TRBJ1-2
v_call: TRBV5-1
d_call: NA
clone_size: NA

cdr3_aa: CASRWTSGNNEQFF
cdr3_nt: TGTGCCAGCAGATGGACTAGCGGGAACAATGAGCAGTTCTTC
j_call: TRBJ2-1
v_call: TRBV11-2
d_call: TRBD2
clone_size: NA

cdr3_aa: CASSISQANEKLFF
cdr3_nt: TGTGCCAGTAGTATTTCGCAGGCCAATGAAAAACTGTTTTTT
j_call: TRBJ1-4
v_call: TRBV19
d_call: NA
clone_size: NA

cdr3_aa: CASSPARDHFNTEAFF
cdr3_nt: TGTGCCAGCAGCCCTGCGAGGGACCACTTTAATACTGAAGCTTTCTTT
j_call: TRBJ1-1
v_call: TRBV5-5
d_call: NA
clone_size: few

cdr3_aa: CASSQDRGASAKNIQYF
cdr3_nt: TGTGCCAGCAGCCAAGATAGGGGGGCAAGCGCCAAAAACATTCAGTACTTC
j_call: TRBJ2-4
v_call: TRBV4-2
d_call: NA
clone_size: NA

cdr3_aa: CASSSAHYNEQFF
cdr3_nt: TGTGCCAGCAGCTCCGCGCACTACAATGAGCAGTTCTTC
j_call: TRBJ2-1
v_call: TRBV7-2
d_call: NA
clone_size: once

cdr3_aa: CASSQEVSGSWYNEQFF
cdr3_nt: TGCGCCAGCAGCCAAGAAGTTAGCGGAAGCTGGTACAATGAGCAGTTCTTC
j_call: TRBJ2-1
v_call: TRBV4-3
d_call: NA
clone_size: NA

cdr3_aa: CASSTGGVEDTQYF
cdr3_nt: TGTGCCAGCAGCACGGGAGGGGTCGAAGATACGCAGTATTTT
j_call: TRBJ2-3
v_call: TRBV11-3
d_call: TRBD2
clone_size: NA

cdr3_aa: CASSGTGYSNQPQHF
cdr3_nt: TGTGCCAGTAGTGGGACAGGGTATAGCAATCAGCCCCAGCATTTT
j_call: TRBJ1-5
v_call: TRBV19
d_call: TRBD1
clone_size: few

cdr3_aa: CASSAGQNSPFHF
cdr3_nt: TGTGCCAGCAGCGCGGGACAAAATTCACCCTTCCACTTT
j_call: TRBJ1-6
v_call: TRBV9
d_call: NA
clone_size: NA

cdr3_aa: CASSDRGQGNPAFF
cdr3_nt: TGTGCCAGCAGTGACCGGGGACAGGGGAACCCAGCTTTCTTT
j_call: TRBJ1-1
v_call: TRBV2
d_call: TRBD1
clone_size: NA

cdr3_aa: CASRLRQGEQYF
cdr3_nt: TGTGCCAGCAGGCTCAGACAGGGCGAGCAGTACTTC
j_call: TRBJ2-7
v_call: TRBV27
d_call: TRBD1
clone_size: few

cdr3_aa: CASSQGQLESPLHF
cdr3_nt: TGTGCCAGCAGCCAGGGACAGTTGGAATCACCCCTCCACTTT
j_call: TRBJ1-6
v_call: TRBV7-2
d_call: TRBD1
clone_size: NA

cdr3_aa: CASSRDRGYEQYF
cdr3_nt: TGTGCCAGCAGTCGGGACAGGGGGTACGAGCAGTACTTC
j_call: TRBJ2-7
v_call: TRBV7-3
d_call: TRBD1
clone_size: NA

cdr3_aa: CASSVGSTYNEQFF
cdr3_nt: TGTGCCAGCAGCGTAGGGTCAACCTACAATGAGCAGTTCTTC
j_call: TRBJ2-1
v_call: TRBV9
d_call: NA
clone_size: NA

cdr3_aa: CASSARDYPSAQYF
cdr3_nt: TGTGCCAGCAGCGCCCGGGACTACCCTTCAGCGCAGTATTTT
j_call: TRBJ2-3
v_call: TRBV9
d_call: TRBD2
clone_size: NA

cdr3_aa: CASSPLAQSWGTEAFF
cdr3_nt: TGTGCCAGCTCACCGTTGGCCCAGTCCTGGGGCACTGAAGCTTTCTTT
j_call: TRBJ1-1
v_call: TRBV18
d_call: NA
clone_size: NA

cdr3_aa: CASSSAGTGAGELFF
cdr3_nt: TGTGCCAGCAGTTCTGCCGGGACAGGGGCCGGGGAGCTGTTTTTT
j_call: TRBJ2-2
v_call: TRBV27
d_call: TRBD1
clone_size: NA

cdr3_aa: CASSPPNYGYTF
cdr3_nt: TGTGCCAGCAGCCCTCCGAACTATGGCTACACCTTC
j_call: TRBJ1-2
v_call: TRBV5-5
d_call: NA
clone_size: NA

cdr3_aa: CASSPVASGSGEQYF
cdr3_nt: TGTGCCAGCAGCCCGGTGGCTAGCGGGAGTGGCGAGCAGTACTTC
j_call: TRBJ2-7
v_call: TRBV7-2
d_call: TRBD2
clone_size: NA

cdr3_aa: CASSEKPNYGYTF
cdr3_nt: TGTGCCAGCAGTGAAAAGCCTAACTATGGCTACACCTTC
j_call: TRBJ1-2
v_call: TRBV6-5
d_call: NA
clone_size: NA

cdr3_aa: CASSHGQAYTDTQYF
cdr3_nt: TGTGCCAGCTCACATGGACAGGCTTACACAGATACGCAGTATTTT
j_call: TRBJ2-3
v_call: TRBV18
d_call: TRBD1
clone_size: NA

cdr3_aa: CASSLLNPGQNSPLHF
cdr3_nt: TGCGCCAGCAGCTTGCTCAATCCGGGACAGAATTCACCCCTCCACTTT
j_call: TRBJ1-6
v_call: TRBV5-1
d_call: TRBD1
clone_size: NA

cdr3_aa: CASRRGGVNSYEQYF
cdr3_nt: TGTGCCAGCCGTCGCGGGGGGGTGAATTCCTACGAGCAGTACTTC
j_call: TRBJ2-7
v_call: TRBV6-6
d_call: TRBD2
clone_size: NA

cdr3_aa: CAIGRTATEAFF
cdr3_nt: TGTGCCATCGGACGGACGGCTACTGAAGCTTTCTTT
j_call: TRBJ1-1
v_call: TRBV10-3
d_call: NA
clone_size: NA

cdr3_aa: CASSQDPGQTYEQYF
cdr3_nt: TGTGCCAGCAGCCAAGATCCCGGACAAACCTACGAGCAGTACTTC
j_call: TRBJ2-7
v_call: TRBV5-4
d_call: NA
clone_size: NA

cdr3_aa: CASSSVVADTQYF
cdr3_nt: TGTGCCAGCAGCTCCGTGGTTGCAGATACGCAGTATTTT
j_call: TRBJ2-3
v_call: TRBV7-6
d_call: NA
clone_size: NA

cdr3_aa: CASSILTAPEKLFF
cdr3_nt: TGTGCCAGTAGTATACTGACAGCTCCTGAAAAACTGTTTTTT
j_call: TRBJ1-4
v_call: TRBV19
d_call: NA
clone_size: once

cdr3_aa: CASSEASGRTDTQYF
cdr3_nt: TGCGCCAGCAGTGAGGCTAGCGGGAGGACAGATACGCAGTATTTT
j_call: TRBJ2-3
v_call: TRBV10-2
d_call: TRBD2
clone_size: NA

cdr3_aa: CASSMDPSSYEQYF
cdr3_nt: TGCGCCAGCAGCATGGACCCCAGCTCCTACGAGCAGTACTTC
j_call: TRBJ2-7
v_call: TRBV5-1
d_call: NA
clone_size: NA

cdr3_aa: CASSLVGTKTEAFF
cdr3_nt: TGTGCCAGCAGCTTAGTGGGGACGAAGACTGAAGCTTTCTTT
j_call: TRBJ1-1
v_call: TRBV7-9
d_call: NA
clone_size: many

cdr3_aa: CASSLVGTGGTEAFF
cdr3_nt: TGTGCCAGCAGCTTAGTCGGGACAGGGGGCACTGAAGCTTTCTTT
j_call: TRBJ1-1
v_call: TRBV7-2
d_call: TRBD1
clone_size: NA

cdr3_aa: CASSPRTTDTQYF
cdr3_nt: TGCGCCAGCTCCCCCCGCACCACAGATACGCAGTATTTT
j_call: TRBJ2-3
v_call: TRBV5-1
d_call: NA
clone_size: few

cdr3_aa: CASSFGDHSGNTIYF
cdr3_nt: TGTGCCAGCAGCTTTGGGGATCACTCTGGAAACACCATATATTTT
j_call: TRBJ1-3
v_call: TRBV7-9
d_call: NA
clone_size: NA

cdr3_aa: CASSLARGATNEKLFF
cdr3_nt: TGTGCCAGCAGCTTAGCGCGAGGGGCAACTAATGAAAAACTGTTTTTT
j_call: TRBJ1-4
v_call: TRBV7-8
d_call: NA
clone_size: NA

cdr3_aa: CSVSRGASEAFF
cdr3_nt: TGCAGCGTTTCCCGAGGTGCCAGTGAAGCTTTCTTT
j_call: TRBJ1-1
v_call: TRBV29-1
d_call: NA
clone_size: NA

cdr3_aa: CASSLGRGVYEQYF
cdr3_nt: TGCGCCAGCAGCTTGGGGCGGGGAGTATACGAGCAGTACTTC
j_call: TRBJ2-7
v_call: TRBV5-1
d_call: NA
clone_size: NA

cdr3_aa: CSGLPGYNTGELFF
cdr3_nt: TGCAGCGGACTTCCAGGGTATAACACCGGGGAGCTGTTTTTT
j_call: TRBJ2-2
v_call: TRBV29-1
d_call: NA
clone_size: NA